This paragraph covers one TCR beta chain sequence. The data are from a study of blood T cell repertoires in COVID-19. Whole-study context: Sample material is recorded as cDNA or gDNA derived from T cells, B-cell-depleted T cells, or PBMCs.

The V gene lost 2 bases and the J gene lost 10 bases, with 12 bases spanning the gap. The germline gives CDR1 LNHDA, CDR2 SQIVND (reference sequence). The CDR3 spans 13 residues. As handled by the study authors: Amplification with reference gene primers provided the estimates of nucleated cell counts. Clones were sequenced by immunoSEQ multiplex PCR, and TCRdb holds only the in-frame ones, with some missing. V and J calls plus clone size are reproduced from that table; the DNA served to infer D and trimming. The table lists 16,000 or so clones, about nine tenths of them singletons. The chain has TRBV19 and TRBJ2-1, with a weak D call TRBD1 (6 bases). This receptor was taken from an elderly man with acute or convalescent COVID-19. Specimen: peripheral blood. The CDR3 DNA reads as TGTGCCAGTAGTATAAGGGACATTGGGGAGCAGTTCTTC. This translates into CASSIRDIGEQFF. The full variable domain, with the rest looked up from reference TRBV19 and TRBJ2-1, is DGGITQSPKYLFRKEGQNVTLSCEQNLNHDAMYWYRQDPGQGLRLIYYSQIVNDFQKGDIAEGYSVSREKKESFPLTVTSAQKNPTAFYLCASSIRDIGEQFFGPGTRLTVL.